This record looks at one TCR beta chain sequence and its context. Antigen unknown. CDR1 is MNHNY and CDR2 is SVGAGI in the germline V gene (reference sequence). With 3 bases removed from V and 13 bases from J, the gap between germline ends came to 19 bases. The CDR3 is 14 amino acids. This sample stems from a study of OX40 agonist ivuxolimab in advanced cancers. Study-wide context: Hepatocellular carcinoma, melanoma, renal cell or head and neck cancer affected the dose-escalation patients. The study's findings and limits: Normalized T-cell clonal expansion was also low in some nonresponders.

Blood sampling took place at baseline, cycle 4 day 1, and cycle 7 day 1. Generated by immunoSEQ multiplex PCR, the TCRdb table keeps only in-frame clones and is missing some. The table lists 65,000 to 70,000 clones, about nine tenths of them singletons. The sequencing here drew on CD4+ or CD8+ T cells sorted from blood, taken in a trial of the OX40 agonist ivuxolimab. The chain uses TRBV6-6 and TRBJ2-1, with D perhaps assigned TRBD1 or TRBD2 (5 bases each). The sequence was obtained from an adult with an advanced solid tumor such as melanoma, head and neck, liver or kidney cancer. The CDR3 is CASSYTLATGNQFF. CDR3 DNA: TGTGCCAGCAGTTATACCCTAGCTACAGGTAATCAGTTCTTC.